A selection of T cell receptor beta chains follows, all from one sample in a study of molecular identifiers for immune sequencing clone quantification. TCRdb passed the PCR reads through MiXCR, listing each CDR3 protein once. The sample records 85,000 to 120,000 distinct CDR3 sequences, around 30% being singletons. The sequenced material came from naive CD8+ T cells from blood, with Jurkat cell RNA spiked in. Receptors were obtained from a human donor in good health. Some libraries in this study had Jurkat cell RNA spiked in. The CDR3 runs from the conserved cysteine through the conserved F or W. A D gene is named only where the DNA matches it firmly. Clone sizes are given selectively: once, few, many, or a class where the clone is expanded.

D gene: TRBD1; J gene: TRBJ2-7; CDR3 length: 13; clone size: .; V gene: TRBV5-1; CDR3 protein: CASSLSGGVEQYF; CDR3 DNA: TGCGCCAGCAGCTTGTCAGGGGGCGTCGAGCAGTACTTC
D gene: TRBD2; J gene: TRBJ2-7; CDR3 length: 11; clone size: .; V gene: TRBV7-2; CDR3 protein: CGSSGGYEQYF; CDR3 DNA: TGTGGCAGTAGCGGGGGATACGAGCAGTACTTC
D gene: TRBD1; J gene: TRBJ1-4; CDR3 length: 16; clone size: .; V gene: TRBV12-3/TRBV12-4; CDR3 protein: CASSGLLGQGDVKLFF; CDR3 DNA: TGTGCCAGCAGTGGGCTTTTAGGACAGGGAGATGTAAAACTGTTTTTT
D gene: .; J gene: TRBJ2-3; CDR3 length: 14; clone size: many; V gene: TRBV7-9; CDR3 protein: CASNSGRPTDTQYF; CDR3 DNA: TGTGCCAGCAACTCCGGACGGCCCACAGATACGCAGTATTTT
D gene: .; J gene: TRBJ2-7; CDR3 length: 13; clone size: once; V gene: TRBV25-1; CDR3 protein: CASSESRSNEQYF; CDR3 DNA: TGTGCCAGCAGTGAATCGAGGTCCAACGAGCAGTACTTC
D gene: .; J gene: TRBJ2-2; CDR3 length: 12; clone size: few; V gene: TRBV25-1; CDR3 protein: CASRVPTGELFF; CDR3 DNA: TGTGCCAGCAGAGTCCCCACCGGGGAGCTGTTTTTT
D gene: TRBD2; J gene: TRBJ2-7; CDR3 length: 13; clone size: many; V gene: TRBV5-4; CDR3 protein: CASSGGRTYEQYF; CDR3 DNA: TGTGCCAGCAGCGGCGGGAGGACCTACGAGCAGTACTTC
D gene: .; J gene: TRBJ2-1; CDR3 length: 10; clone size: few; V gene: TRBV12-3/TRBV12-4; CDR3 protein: CASSFREQFF; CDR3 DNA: TGTGCCAGCAGTTTCCGTGAGCAGTTCTTC
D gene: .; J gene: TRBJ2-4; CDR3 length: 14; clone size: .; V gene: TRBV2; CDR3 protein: CASQTVEAKNIQYF; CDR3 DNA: TGTGCCAGTCAGACTGTGGAGGCCAAAAACATTCAGTACTTC
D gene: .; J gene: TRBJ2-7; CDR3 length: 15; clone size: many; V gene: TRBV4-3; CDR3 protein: CASSQSGRSGHEQYF; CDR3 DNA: TGCGCCAGCAGCCAATCGGGGCGAAGTGGCCACGAGCAGTACTTC
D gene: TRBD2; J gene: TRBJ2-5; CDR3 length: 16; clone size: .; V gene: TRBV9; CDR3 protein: CASSVGTGRSQETQYF; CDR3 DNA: TGTGCCAGCAGCGTAGGGACCGGGAGGTCCCAAGAGACCCAGTACTTC
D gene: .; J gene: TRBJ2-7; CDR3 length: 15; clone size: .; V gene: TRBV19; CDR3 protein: CASSHEQDGTYEQYF; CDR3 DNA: TGTGCCAGTAGCCACGAGCAGGACGGTACCTACGAGCAGTACTTC
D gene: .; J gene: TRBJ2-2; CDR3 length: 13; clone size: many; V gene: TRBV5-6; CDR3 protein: CASSLVYTGELFF; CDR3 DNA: TGTGCCAGCAGCTTGGTGTACACCGGGGAGCTGTTTTTT
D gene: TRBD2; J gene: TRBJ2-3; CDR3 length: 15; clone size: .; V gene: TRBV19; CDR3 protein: CASSMGAGYTDTQYF; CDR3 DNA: TGTGCCAGTAGTATGGGAGCGGGGTACACAGATACGCAGTATTTT
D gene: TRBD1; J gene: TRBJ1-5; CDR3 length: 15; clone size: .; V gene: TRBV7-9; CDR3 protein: CASNPGQGEVQPEHF; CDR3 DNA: TGTGCCAGCAACCCTGGACAGGGGGAAGTCCAGCCCGAGCATTTT
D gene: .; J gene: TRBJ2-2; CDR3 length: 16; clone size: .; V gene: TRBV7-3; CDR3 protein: CASSPQDSTEVGELCF; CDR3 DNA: TGTGCCAGCAGCCCCCAAGACTCAACCGAGGTCGGGGAGCTGTGTTTT
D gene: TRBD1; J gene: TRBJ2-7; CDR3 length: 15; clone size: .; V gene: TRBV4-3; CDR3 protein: CASSQTGLGSYEQYF; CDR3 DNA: TGCGCCAGCAGCCAGACAGGGCTTGGCTCCTACGAGCAGTACTTC
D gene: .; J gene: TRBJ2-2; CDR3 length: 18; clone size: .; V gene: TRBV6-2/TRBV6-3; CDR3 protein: CASSYEKDEPSNTGELFF; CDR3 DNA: TGTGCCAGCAGTTACGAAAAGGACGAGCCATCGAACACCGGGGAGCTGTTTTTT
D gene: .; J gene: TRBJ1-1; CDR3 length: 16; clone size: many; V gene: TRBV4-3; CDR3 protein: CASSHNLGPRNTEAFF; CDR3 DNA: TGCGCCAGCAGCCATAACCTGGGTCCAAGGAACACTGAAGCTTTCTTT
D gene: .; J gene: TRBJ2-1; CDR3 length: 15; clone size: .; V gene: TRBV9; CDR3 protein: CASSSSPERINEQFF; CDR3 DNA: TGTGCCAGCAGTTCCTCGCCCGAGAGAATCAATGAGCAGTTCTTC
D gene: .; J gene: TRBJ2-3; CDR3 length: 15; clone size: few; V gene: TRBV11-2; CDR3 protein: CASSFASTWQDTQYF; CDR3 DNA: TGTGCCAGCAGCTTCGCCTCGACATGGCAGGATACGCAGTATTTT
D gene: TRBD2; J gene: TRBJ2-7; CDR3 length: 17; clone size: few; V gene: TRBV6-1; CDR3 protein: CASSEWVLAGSSYEQYF; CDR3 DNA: TGTGCCAGCAGTGAATGGGTACTAGCGGGGTCCTCCTACGAGCAGTACTTC
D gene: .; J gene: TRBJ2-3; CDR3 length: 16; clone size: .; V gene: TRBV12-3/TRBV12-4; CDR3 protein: CASSLAQSVFTDTQYF; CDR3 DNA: TGTGCCAGCAGTTTAGCGCAGTCAGTCTTCACAGATACGCAGTATTTT
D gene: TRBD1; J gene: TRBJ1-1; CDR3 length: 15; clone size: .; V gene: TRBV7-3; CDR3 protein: CASSLFGTGDTEAFF; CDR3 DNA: TGTGCCAGCAGCTTATTTGGGACAGGGGACACTGAAGCTTTCTTT
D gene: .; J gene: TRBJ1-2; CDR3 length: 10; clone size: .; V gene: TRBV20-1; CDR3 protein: CSARANGYTF; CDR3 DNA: TGCAGTGCTAGAGCCAATGGCTACACCTTC
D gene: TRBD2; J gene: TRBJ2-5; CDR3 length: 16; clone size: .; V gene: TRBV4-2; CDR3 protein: CASSPEGLAGQETQYF; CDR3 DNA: TGTGCCAGCAGCCCAGAGGGACTAGCGGGACAAGAGACCCAGTACTTC
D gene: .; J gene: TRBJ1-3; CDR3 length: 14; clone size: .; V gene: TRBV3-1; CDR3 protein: CASGQGYSGNTIYF; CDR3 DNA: TGTGCCAGCGGCCAAGGCTACTCTGGAAACACCATATATTTT
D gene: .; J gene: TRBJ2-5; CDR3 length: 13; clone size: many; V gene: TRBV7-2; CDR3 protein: CASSLYGRETQYF; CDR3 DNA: TGTGCCAGCAGCTTATATGGGAGGGAGACCCAGTACTTC
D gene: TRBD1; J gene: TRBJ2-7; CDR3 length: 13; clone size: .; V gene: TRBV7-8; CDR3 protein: CASSLVQGYEQCF; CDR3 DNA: TGTGCCAGCAGCTTAGTACAGGGGTACGAGCAGTGCTTC